Each of the 24 T cell receptor beta chains below was sequenced from the same sample in a study of molecular identifiers for immune sequencing clone quantification. TCRdb independently ran MiXCR on the PCR reads; one entry per CDR3 protein. The sample shows about 32,000 distinct CDR3 sequences, approximately 20% of them seen only once. Sequenced material: naive CD8+ T cells from blood, with Jurkat cell RNA spiked in. Subset specified: FACS-sorted CD8+CD4-CCR7+CD45RA+ naive T cells. The receptors stem from a human donor in good health. Some libraries in this study had Jurkat cell RNA spiked in.

This clonotype was observed many times. The chain couples TRBV11-2 to TRBJ2-5; D might be TRBD1 (5 bases). CDR3 size: 12 residues. Deletions cut 5 bases from V and 5 bases from J, with 9 bases between. Germline V gene data show CDR1 as SGHAT and CDR2 as FQNNGV. CDR3 coding DNA: TGTGCCAGCAGCCTATGGGGCGAGACCCAGTACTTC. This gives the protein CASSLWGETQYF.

In this sample, this clonotype turned up many times. This rearrangement joins TRBV20-1 to TRBJ2-7; D may be TRBD1 or TRBD2 (5 bases each). Between the trimmed V and J ends, which lost 2 bases and 5 bases, there was a span of 13 bases. This CDR3 comprises 13 residues. The germline gives CDR1 DFQATT, CDR2 SNEGSKA (reference sequence). CDR3 nucleotide sequence: TGCAGTGCTAGATTGGGGGTAACCCACGAGCAGTACTTC. Translated, it gives CSARLGVTHEQYF.

This clonotype was counted many times. The chain combines TRBV20-1 with TRBJ2-1, with 8 bases matching TRBD2. The CDR3 contains 16 residues. The V segment lost 0 bases and the J segment 0 bases; nucleotides outside the gene matches: 4. CDR1 and CDR2 from the germline V gene are DFQATT and SNEGSKA (reference sequence). CDR3 region: CSARDPSGSSYNEQFF. CDR3 DNA sequence: TGCAGTGCTAGAGACCCAAGCGGGAGCTCCTACAATGAGCAGTTCTTC.

The chain employs TRBV15 and TRBJ2-3; possible D gene TRBD2, 5 bases. Germline CDR1 and CDR2: LNHNV and YYDKDF (reference sequence). This CDR3 region has 14 residues. The germline V and J ends were trimmed by 5 bases and 0 bases, with 9 bases remaining between them. The CDR3 region is CATSRSDSTDTQYF. For the CDR3, the DNA is TGTGCCACCAGCCGTAGCGATAGCACAGATACGCAGTATTTT.

This chain uses TRBV11-2 with TRBJ1-5; D call uncertain. Germline V gene data show CDR1 as SGHAT and CDR2 as FQNNGV. This CDR3 contains 13 residues. Trimming left V 0 bases short and J 3 bases short, with 3 bases between. CDR3 sequence: CASSLDVNQPQHF. CDR3 sequence (DNA): TGTGCCAGCAGCTTAGATGTCAATCAGCCCCAGCATTTT. The full variable domain, in which reference TRBV11-2 and TRBJ1-5 provide the parts outside the CDR3, is EAGVAQSPRYKIIEKRQSVAFWCNPISGHATLYWYQQILGQGPKLLIQFQNNGVVDDSQLPKDRFSAERLKGVDSTLKIQPAKLEDSAVYLCASSLDVNQPQHFGDGTRLSIL.

This clonotype has just a few counts. The rearrangement links TRBV19 to TRBJ2-2; D is unclear. The length of the CDR3 is 15 residues. Per the germline V gene, CDR1 is LNHDA and CDR2 is SQIVND (reference sequence). Trimming shortened V by 7 bases and J by 3 bases, and 15 bases separated the two germline ends. CDR3 loop: CASNSLDRDTGELFF. DNA for the CDR3: TGTGCCAGTAACTCACTGGATAGAGACACCGGGGAGCTGTTTTTT.

There are many counts of this clonotype. The chain links TRBV30 to TRBJ2-7; D call uncertain. The germline V gene encodes CDR1 GTSNPN and CDR2 SVGIG (reference sequence). This CDR3 is 13 amino acids long. The germline V and J ends were trimmed by 0 bases and 0 bases, with 6 bases remaining between them. The CDR3 here is CAWSVYSSYEQYF. CDR3 in DNA: TGTGCCTGGAGTGTATATAGCTCCTACGAGCAGTACTTC.

In DNA form, the CDR3 reads TGCAGTGCTAGCTCCCCGCCAACGGGGGGGCCTGTCTGGGATACGCAGTATTTT. Its translation: CSASSPPTGGPVWDTQYF. The gene calls are TRBV20-1 and TRBJ2-3; the match to TRBD2 covers 8 bases. Germline values: CDR1 DFQATT, CDR2 SNEGSKA (reference sequence). The V gene end was trimmed by 3 bases and the J gene end by 6 bases; junction bases not matched to a gene: 20. The CDR3 runs 18 residues.

This clonotype has at least ten counts. Mismatch with germline at one junction end may stem from a read error. The V call is TRBV13, the J call TRBJ1-1; D gene ambiguous. Germline V lookup: CDR1 PRHDT, CDR2 FYEKMQ (reference sequence). The CDR3 loop spans 12 amino acids. The CDR3 is CASSLGQLEAFF. The CDR3 bases are TGTGCCAGCAGCCTAGGCCAGCTTGAAGCTTTCTTT.

Ten or more counts support this clonotype. The V call is TRBV29-1, the J call TRBJ2-3; 7 nucleotides align to TRBD2. CDR3 length: 13 amino acids. Germline V CDR1 and CDR2: SQVTM, ANQGSEA. The V gene end was trimmed by 4 bases and the J gene end by 5 bases; junction bases not matched to a gene: 6. The DNA for the CDR3 is TGCAGCGTTGTCTCTCCTAGCGGAGATACGCAGTATTTT. This encodes CSVVSPSGDTQYF.

This clonotype occurred many times. The chain joins TRBV3-1 to TRBJ1-5, with 7 bases that match TRBD1. CDR3 length: 15 residues. V was pared by 0 bases and J by 1 base, with 0 bases of the junction left unmatched. Per germline, CDR1 LGHDT and CDR2 YNNKEL (reference sequence). In DNA form, the CDR3 reads TGTGCCAGCAGCCAAGACAGGGGGAGCAATCAGCCCCAGCATTTT. Amino acids: CASSQDRGSNQPQHF.

V and J are TRBV10-3 and TRBJ2-5, with 7 bases identical to TRBD2. The V gene's germline CDR1 is ENHRY and CDR2 SYGVKD. Losses at the gene ends were 3 bases for V and 0 bases for J; bases not matched to a gene: 7. This CDR3 has 16 amino acids. CDR3 DNA: TGTGCCATCAGTGATCCTCAAGCGGGGAACCAAGAGACCCAGTACTTC. Protein: CAISDPQAGNQETQYF.

The chain carries TRBV27 and TRBJ2-1; 8 bases line up with TRBD1. Germline assignment: CDR1 MNHEY and CDR2 SMNVEV (reference sequence). This CDR3 contains 15 residues. V shed 6 bases and J 4 bases; nucleotides not matched to a gene: 8. The CDR3 reads CASRPTTGVYNEQFF. In nucleotides, the CDR3 is TGTGCCAGCAGGCCTACGACAGGGGTATACAATGAGCAGTTCTTC.

Sample share makes this clonotype medium-sized (0.01 to 0.1%). V usage is TRBV20-1 and J usage is TRBJ2-7; 7 bases align to TRBD1. The V gene's germline CDR1 is DFQATT and CDR2 SNEGSKA (reference sequence). CDR3 size: 13 residues. With V trimmed by 6 bases and J by 3 bases, 8 bases remained unmatched. The CDR3: CSASTGSGYEQYF. The CDR3, as DNA: TGCAGTGCGTCGACAGGGTCTGGCTACGAGCAGTACTTC.

A word on this clonotype: This may arise from a read error, as a much more abundant clone is one base away. The CDR3 here is CASRAFGELFF. DNA for the CDR3: TGTGCCAGCCGTGCATTCGGGGAGCTGTTTTTT. This chain links TRBV3-1 with TRBJ2-2; D uncertain. Germline V gene sequence: CDR1 LGHDT, CDR2 YNNKEL (reference sequence). The CDR3 has 11 amino acids. V lost 8 bases, J lost 7 bases, and 8 bases lay in between. The full variable domain, completed using reference TRBV3-1 and TRBJ2-2, is DTAVSQTPKYLVTQMGNDKSIKCEQNLGHDTMYWYKQDSKKFLKIMFSYNNKELIINETVPNRFSPKSPDKAHLNLHINSLELGDSAVYFCASRAFGELFFGEGSRLTVL.

This clonotype was seen many times. This chain connects TRBV11-2 to TRBJ2-1, with no clear D. The CDR3 length is 13 residues. V lost 1 base and J lost 8, with 9 bases in between. Germline values: CDR1 SGHAT, CDR2 FQNNGV. The CDR3 region has the DNA TGTGCCAGCAGCTTAGTTCAGTGGGATGAGCAGTTCTTC. Protein: CASSLVQWDEQFF.

This clonotype came up many times. The J gene is TRBJ2-1, the V gene TRBV23-1; 9 nucleotides line up with TRBD1. TRBV23-1 is assigned to the ORF class and has an uncertain function. The CDR3 covers 16 residues. Trimming took 6 bases from V and 8 from J; bases not matched to a gene: 14. Here the CDR3 reads CASRDDGTGSGYEQFF. The CDR3 bases are TGCGCCAGCAGGGATGACGGGACAGGGTCCGGCTATGAGCAGTTCTTC.

This clonotype was picked up many times. The chain is built from TRBV9 and TRBJ2-3; TRBD2 matches at 7 bases. Germline V gene data show CDR1 as SGDLS and CDR2 as YYNGEE. V lost 0 bases and J lost 2; bases outside the gene matches: 3. The length of the CDR3 is 15 residues. The CDR3 reads CASSVELAATDTQYF. The CDR3 DNA sequence: TGTGCCAGCAGCGTAGAGCTAGCGGCCACAGATACGCAGTATTTT.

There are many counts of this clonotype. The chain carries TRBV5-6 and TRBJ2-3; TRBD2 aligns across 12 bases. The V and J ends lost 0 bases and 6 bases, in that order; junction bases with no gene match: 2. The length of the CDR3 is 15 residues. The V gene's germline CDR1 is SGHDT and CDR2 YYEEEE. CDR3 in DNA: TGTGCCAGCAGCTTGGGACTAGCGGGGGTTGATACGCAGTATTTT. Encoded protein: CASSLGLAGVDTQYF.

This clonotype came up many times. This chain links TRBV7-9 with TRBJ2-7, with D tentatively TRBD2 (5 bases). This CDR3 is built from 14 residues. Trimming cost V 2 bases and J 3 bases, with 11 bases left between them. CDR1 and CDR2 (germline): SEHNR, FQNEAQ (reference sequence). The CDR3 DNA follows: TGTGCCAGCAGCTTAACGGGAAATTTCTACGAGCAGTACTTC. Protein sequence: CASSLTGNFYEQYF.

By proportion, this clonotype is medium-sized. The chain links TRBV28 to TRBJ2-4; D tentatively fits TRBD1 or TRBD2 (5 bases each). Trimming took 5 bases from V and 5 from J, leaving 13 bases between them. The CDR3 has 14 residues. In germline, CDR1 is MDHEN, CDR2 SYDVKM. Here the CDR3 DNA reads TGTGCCAGCAGTCCCCGTATGGGGGAAAACATTCAGTACTTC. Protein: CASSPRMGENIQYF.

Notes on this clonotype: A much larger clone differs from this one at a single base, so this may be a read error. The rearrangement links TRBV19 to TRBJ1-1; TRBD1 might be the D (5 bases). The CDR3 has 16 amino acids. The V gene lost 5 bases and the J gene lost 2 bases, with 18 bases spanning the gap. Per the germline V gene, CDR1 is LNHDA and CDR2 is SQIVND (reference sequence). For the CDR3, the DNA is TGTGCCAGTAGTTTCTGGGGGGGACGGCTAAACACTGAAGCTTTCTTT. Translation gives CASSFWGGRLNTEAFF.

This clonotype was recorded many times. The chain couples TRBV25-1 to TRBJ1-1, with D tentatively TRBD1 (5 bases). The CDR3 totals 14 residues. The V gene lost 5 bases and the J gene lost 5 bases, with 15 bases spanning the gap. Germline V lookup: CDR1 MGHDK, CDR2 SYGVNS. The CDR3 coding sequence is TGTGCCAGCAGTAGTCAGGGAGGGCCGACTGAAGCTTTCTTT. The encoded protein is CASSSQGGPTEAFF.

This clonotype was seen at least ten times. The chain joins TRBV5-1 to TRBJ2-1; TRBD1 aligns across 7 bases. The junction had 8 bases not matched to a gene; V was cut back by 0 bases and J by 2 bases. Germline V lookup: CDR1 SGHRS, CDR2 YFSETQ. The length of the CDR3 is 17 residues. The CDR3: CASSLGPGQVPYNEQFF. The DNA for the CDR3 is TGCGCCAGCAGCTTGGGTCCCGGACAGGTCCCCTACAATGAGCAGTTCTTC.